These T cell receptor beta chains were read from a single sample in a study of T cell responses to AZD1222 COVID-19 vaccine. Here immunoSEQ multiplex PCR was the method, and the copy in TCRdb shows in-frame clones only, minus some. The sample lists fewer than 100,000 clones, more than 90% occurring once. This sample comprised peripheral blood, obtained on day 0 of AZD1222 vaccination. The receptor source for this set is an adult in good health. Each CDR3 is given with its conserved first and last residue. D genes are given only for firm matches. Rows may omit the clone size; those that give it use once, few, many or a size class.

v_call	d_call	j_call	clone_size	cdr3_aa	cdr3_nt
TRBV7-6	TRBD2	TRBJ2-1	NA	CASSLRGAGGNEQFF	TGTGCCAGCAGCTTACGGGGAGCGGGGGGCAATGAGCAGTTCTTC
TRBV4-1	TRBD2	TRBJ2-1	NA	CASSQDRLATNEQFF	TGCGCCAGCAGCCAAGATAGACTAGCGACGAATGAGCAGTTCTTC
TRBV4-1	NA	TRBJ1-1	NA	CASSQAHTLDVNTEAFF	TGCGCCAGCAGCCAAGCCCACACTCTAGATGTGAACACTGAAGCTTTCTTT
TRBV6-1	NA	TRBJ1-2	NA	CASSEGNYGYTF	TGTGCCAGCAGTGAGGGAAACTATGGCTACACCTTC
TRBV7-8	NA	TRBJ2-1	NA	CASSGLGSRGGGEQFF	TGTGCCAGCAGCGGCCTGGGGTCCAGAGGGGGTGGTGAGCAGTTCTTC
TRBV24-1	TRBD2	TRBJ2-5	NA	CATDGGQETQYF	TGTGCCACCGACGGGGGGCAAGAGACCCAGTACTTC
TRBV30	NA	TRBJ1-2	NA	CAWAGTHNYGYTF	TGTGCCTGGGCCGGGACTCACAACTATGGCTACACCTTC
TRBV6-5	NA	TRBJ2-2	few	CASSYSGVSLAGELFF	TGTGCCAGCAGTTACTCTGGGGTATCGTTGGCCGGGGAGCTGTTTTTT
TRBV27	TRBD1	TRBJ1-6	NA	CASSPTGYNNSPLHF	TGTGCCAGCAGTCCGACAGGGTACAATAATTCACCCCTCCACTTT
TRBV10-3	NA	TRBJ2-1	NA	CAIARKGGNEQFF	TGTGCCATCGCTCGGAAGGGGGGTAATGAGCAGTTCTTC
TRBV12-5	NA	TRBJ2-6	few	CASEGSSGANVLTF	TGTGCTAGCGAAGGGAGCTCTGGGGCCAACGTCCTGACTTTC
TRBV10-3	TRBD2	TRBJ2-7	NA	CATQTGLPGEQYF	TGTGCCACGCAAACGGGACTACCGGGGGAGCAGTACTTC
TRBV7-8	TRBD2	TRBJ2-1	NA	CASSLGLASNEQFF	TGTGCCAGCAGCCTCGGACTAGCGTCCAATGAGCAGTTCTTC
TRBV29-1	TRBD1	TRBJ1-1	NA	CSVDRGTGSTEAFF	TGCAGCGTCGACAGGGGGACGGGCAGCACTGAAGCTTTCTTT
TRBV7-9	NA	TRBJ1-2	NA	CASSFDSYGYTF	TGTGCCAGCAGCTTTGACAGTTATGGCTACACCTTC
TRBV20-1	NA	TRBJ1-1	NA	CSASRALTVKDEAFF	TGCAGTGCTAGTAGGGCATTGACCGTTAAGGATGAAGCTTTCTTT
TRBV27	TRBD2	TRBJ2-7	NA	CASSLRPGLAGGFYEQYF	TGTGCCAGCAGTTTAAGGCCGGGACTAGCGGGAGGCTTCTACGAGCAGTACTTC
TRBV5-1	NA	TRBJ2-2	NA	CASSLDEMENTGELFF	TGCGCCAGCAGCTTGGATGAGATGGAGAACACCGGGGAGCTGTTTTTT
TRBV9	TRBD1	TRBJ1-1	NA	CASSVDPQGANTEAFF	TGTGCCAGCAGCGTAGACCCACAGGGGGCGAACACTGAAGCTTTCTTT
TRBV5-5	TRBD1	TRBJ1-6	NA	CASSSRPGTVNSPLHF	TGTGCCAGCAGCTCCAGGCCCGGGACAGTAAATTCACCCCTCCACTTT
TRBV2	TRBD1	TRBJ1-1	NA	CASRGQGGFVSEAFF	TGTGCCAGCAGGGGACAGGGGGGATTTGTCTCTGAAGCTTTCTTT
TRBV18	NA	TRBJ2-1	NA	CASSPSAGGSSYNEQFF	TGTGCCAGCTCACCGAGCGCCGGCGGAAGCTCCTACAATGAGCAGTTCTTC
TRBV19	NA	TRBJ2-5	NA	CASSTLNGGRHEETQYF	TGTGCCAGTAGTACTCTTAACGGGGGACGCCATGAAGAGACCCAGTACTTC
TRBV6-1	NA	TRBJ2-7	NA	CASSEYSLLNEQYF	TGTGCCAGCAGTGAGTATTCCCTTTTGAACGAGCAGTACTTC
TRBV18	NA	TRBJ1-5	NA	CASSPGTPNQPQHF	TGTGCCAGCTCACCCGGGACACCCAATCAGCCCCAGCATTTT
TRBV12-3/TRBV12-4	NA	TRBJ1-4	NA	CASSTGIREKLFF	TGTGCCAGCAGTACAGGGATTCGTGAAAAACTGTTTTTT
TRBV6-1	NA	TRBJ2-5	once	CASSDRRGETQYF	TGTGCCAGCAGTGACCGTAGAGGTGAGACCCAGTACTTC
TRBV7-3	TRBD1	TRBJ1-6	few	CASSPGTGINSPLHF	TGTGCCAGCAGCCCCGGGACAGGGATTAATTCACCCCTCCACTTT